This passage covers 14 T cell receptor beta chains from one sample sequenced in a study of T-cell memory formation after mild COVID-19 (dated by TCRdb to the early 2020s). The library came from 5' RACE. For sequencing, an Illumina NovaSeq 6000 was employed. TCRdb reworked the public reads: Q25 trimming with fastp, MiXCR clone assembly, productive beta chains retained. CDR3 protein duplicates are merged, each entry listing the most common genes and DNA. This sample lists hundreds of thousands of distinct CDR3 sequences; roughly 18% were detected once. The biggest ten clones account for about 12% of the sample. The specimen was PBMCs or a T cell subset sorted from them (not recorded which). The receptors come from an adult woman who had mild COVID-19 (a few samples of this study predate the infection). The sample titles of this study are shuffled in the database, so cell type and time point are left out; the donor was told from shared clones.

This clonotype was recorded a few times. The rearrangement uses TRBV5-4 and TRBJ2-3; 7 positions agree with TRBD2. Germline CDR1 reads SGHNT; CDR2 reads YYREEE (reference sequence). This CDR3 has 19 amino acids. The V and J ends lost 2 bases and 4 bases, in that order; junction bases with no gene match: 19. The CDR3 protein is CASSFAPGLPQERPDTQYF. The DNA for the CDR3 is TGTGCCAGCAGCTTCGCTCCGGGACTACCCCAGGAGCGCCCAGATACGCAGTATTTT. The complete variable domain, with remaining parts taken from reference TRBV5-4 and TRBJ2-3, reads ETGVTQSPTHLIKTRGQQVTLRCSSQSGHNTVSWYQQALGQGPQFIFQYYREEENGRGNFPPRFSGLQFPNYSSELNVNALELDDSALYLCASSFAPGLPQERPDTQYFGPGTRLTVL.

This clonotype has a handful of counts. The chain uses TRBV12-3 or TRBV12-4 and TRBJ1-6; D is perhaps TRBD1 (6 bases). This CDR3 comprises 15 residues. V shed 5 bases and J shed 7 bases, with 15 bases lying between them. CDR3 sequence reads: CASSPLGGGNSPLHF. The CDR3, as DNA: TGTGCCAGCAGTCCCCTTGGGGGCGGGAATTCACCCCTCCACTTT.

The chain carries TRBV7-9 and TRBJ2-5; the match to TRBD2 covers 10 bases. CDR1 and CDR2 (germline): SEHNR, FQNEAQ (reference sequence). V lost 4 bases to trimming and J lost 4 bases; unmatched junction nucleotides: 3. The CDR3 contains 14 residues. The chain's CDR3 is CASSYSGGGETQYF. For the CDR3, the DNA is TGTGCCAGCAGCTACAGCGGGGGGGGAGAGACCCAGTACTTC.

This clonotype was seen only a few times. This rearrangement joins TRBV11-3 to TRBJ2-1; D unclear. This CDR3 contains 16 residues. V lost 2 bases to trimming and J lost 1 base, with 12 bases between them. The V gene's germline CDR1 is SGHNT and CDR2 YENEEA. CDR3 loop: CASSLKAEPSYNEQFF. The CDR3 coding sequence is TGTGCCAGCAGCTTAAAGGCAGAGCCATCCTACAATGAGCAGTTCTTC.

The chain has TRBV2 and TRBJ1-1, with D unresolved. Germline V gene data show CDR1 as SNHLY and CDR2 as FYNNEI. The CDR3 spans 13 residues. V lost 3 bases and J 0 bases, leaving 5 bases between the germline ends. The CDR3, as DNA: TGTGCCAGCAGTGATGATCTGAACACTGAAGCTTTCTTT. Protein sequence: CASSDDLNTEAFF.

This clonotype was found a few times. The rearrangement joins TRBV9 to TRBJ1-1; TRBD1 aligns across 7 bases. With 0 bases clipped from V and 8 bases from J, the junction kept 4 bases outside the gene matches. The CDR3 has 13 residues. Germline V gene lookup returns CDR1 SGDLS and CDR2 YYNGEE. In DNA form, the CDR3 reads TGTGCCAGCAGCGTAGCAGGGGGGGCCGAAGCTTTCTTT. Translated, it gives CASSVAGGAEAFF.

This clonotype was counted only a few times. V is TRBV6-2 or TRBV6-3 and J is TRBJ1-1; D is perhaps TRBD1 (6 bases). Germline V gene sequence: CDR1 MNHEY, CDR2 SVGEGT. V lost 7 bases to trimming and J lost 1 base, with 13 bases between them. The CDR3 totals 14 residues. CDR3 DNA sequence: TGTGCCAGCACTGCGACAGGACCGAACACTGAAGCTTTCTTT. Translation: CASTATGPNTEAFF.

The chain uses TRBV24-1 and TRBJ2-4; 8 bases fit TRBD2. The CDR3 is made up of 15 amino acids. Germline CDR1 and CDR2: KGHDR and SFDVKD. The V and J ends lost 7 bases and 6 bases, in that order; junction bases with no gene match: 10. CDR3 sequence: CATSLGREDGNIQYF. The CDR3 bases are TGTGCCACCAGCCTAGGGCGGGAGGACGGAAACATTCAGTACTTC.

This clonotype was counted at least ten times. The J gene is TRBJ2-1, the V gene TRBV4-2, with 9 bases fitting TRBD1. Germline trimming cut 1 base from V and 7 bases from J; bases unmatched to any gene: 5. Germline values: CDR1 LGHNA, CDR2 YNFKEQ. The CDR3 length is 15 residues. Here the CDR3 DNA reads TGTGCCAGCAGCCAAGCACAGGGGGCTTTTAATGAGCAGTTCTTC. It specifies CASSQAQGAFNEQFF.

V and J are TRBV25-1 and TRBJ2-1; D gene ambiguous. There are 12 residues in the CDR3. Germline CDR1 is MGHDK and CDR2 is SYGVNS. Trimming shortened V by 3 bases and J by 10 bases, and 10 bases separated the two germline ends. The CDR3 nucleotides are TGTGCCAGCAGTGATTGGGGATTCGAGCAGTTCTTC. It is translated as CASSDWGFEQFF.

The CDR3: CASSLEGLPQETQYF. DNA of the CDR3: TGTGCCAGCAGCCTGGAAGGACTACCACAAGAGACCCAGTACTTC. The genes are TRBV11-3 and TRBJ2-5; weak D call: TRBD2 (6 bases). V was cut by 5 bases and J by 2 bases, with 15 bases left in between. Germline CDR1 and CDR2: SGHNT and YENEEA. This CDR3 is built from 15 residues.

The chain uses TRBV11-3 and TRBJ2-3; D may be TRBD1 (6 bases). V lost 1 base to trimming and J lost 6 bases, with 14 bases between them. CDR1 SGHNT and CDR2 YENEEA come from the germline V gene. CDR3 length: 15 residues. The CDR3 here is CASSLGGTQGDTQYF. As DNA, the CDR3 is TGTGCCAGCAGCTTAGGGGGGACCCAGGGGGATACGCAGTATTTT.

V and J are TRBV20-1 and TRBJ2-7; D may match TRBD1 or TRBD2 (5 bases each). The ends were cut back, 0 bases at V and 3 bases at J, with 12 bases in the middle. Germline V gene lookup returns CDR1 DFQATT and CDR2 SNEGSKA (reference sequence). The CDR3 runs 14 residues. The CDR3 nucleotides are TGCAGTGCTAGAGATGGCCGGGGCGACTACGAGCAGTACTTC. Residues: CSARDGRGDYEQYF.

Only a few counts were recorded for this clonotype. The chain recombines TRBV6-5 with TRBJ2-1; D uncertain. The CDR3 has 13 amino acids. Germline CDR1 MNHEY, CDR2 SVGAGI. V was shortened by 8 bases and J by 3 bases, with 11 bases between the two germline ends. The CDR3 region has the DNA TGTGCCAGCTCTGGCTGGAGCTACAATGAGCAGTTCTTC. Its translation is CASSGWSYNEQFF.